This is a list of T cell receptor beta chains from one sample in a study of post-analysis software for immune sequencing data. Using its own MiXCR run on the PCR reads, TCRdb lists one record per CDR3 protein. The repertoire holds about 820,000 distinct CDR3 sequences, with around 50% as singletons. The sequenced sample consisted of blood. These receptors originate from a girl aged 5 to 17 with multiple sclerosis. Each CDR3 is given with its conserved first and last residue. Each record gives: V gene, clone size, J gene, D gene, CDR3 protein, CDR3 DNA. D genes are given only for firm matches. Clone size appears in some rows only: once, few, many, or a class for an expanded clone.

V: TRBV5-4; size: few; J: TRBJ2-3; D: .; CDR3: CASSDDGGNTDTQYF; DNA: TGTGCCAGCAGTGATGACGGGGGCAACACAGATACGCAGTATTTT
V: TRBV7-9; size: .; J: TRBJ2-1; D: .; CDR3: CASSLLTGNSYNEQFF; DNA: TGTGCCAGCAGCTTATTGACGGGAAACTCCTACAATGAGCAGTTCTTC
V: TRBV2; size: .; J: TRBJ2-5; D: .; CDR3: CASQQDNRRETQYF; DNA: TGTGCCAGCCAACAGGACAACCGGAGGGAGACCCAGTACTTC
V: TRBV20-1; size: .; J: TRBJ1-1; D: .; CDR3: CSARDPGMNTEAFF; DNA: TGCAGTGCTAGAGATCCAGGCATGAACACTGAAGCTTTCTTT
V: TRBV2; size: .; J: TRBJ2-7; D: TRBD1; CDR3: CACGQGYYEQYF; DNA: TGTGCCTGTGGACAGGGCTACTACGAGCAGTACTTC
V: TRBV20-1; size: few; J: TRBJ2-3; D: TRBD2; CDR3: CSASLAGGTDTQYF; DNA: TGCAGTGCTTCCCTAGCGGGAGGCACAGATACGCAGTATTTT
V: TRBV20-1; size: once; J: TRBJ2-7; D: TRBD1; CDR3: CSAVKTGASYEQYF; DNA: TGCAGTGCTGTCAAGACAGGGGCGAGCTACGAGCAGTACTTC
V: TRBV4-1; size: few; J: TRBJ2-7; D: .; CDR3: CASSQGLVSFYEQYF; DNA: TGCGCCAGCAGCCAAGGACTAGTCAGTTTCTACGAGCAGTACTTC
V: TRBV4-2; size: .; J: TRBJ2-6; D: TRBD1; CDR3: CASSQEEQGVSGANVLTF; DNA: TGTGCCAGCAGCCAAGAAGAACAGGGGGTCTCTGGGGCCAACGTCCTGACTTTC
V: TRBV12-3/TRBV12-4; size: .; J: TRBJ2-1; D: .; CDR3: CASSWGRVYNEQFF; DNA: TGTGCCAGCAGTTGGGGGCGGGTCTACAATGAGCAGTTCTTC
V: TRBV29-1; size: few; J: TRBJ2-7; D: TRBD1; CDR3: CSGWDRGRYEQYF; DNA: TGCAGCGGATGGGACAGGGGGAGGTACGAGCAGTACTTC
V: TRBV10-3; size: .; J: TRBJ2-3; D: TRBD2; CDR3: CAISDQGLAGGRTDTQYF; DNA: TGTGCCATCAGTGACCAGGGACTAGCGGGGGGTCGCACAGATACGCAGTATTTT
V: TRBV5-1; size: .; J: TRBJ2-1; D: .; CDR3: CASSLELGEEQFF; DNA: TGCGCCAGCAGCTTGGAACTTGGGGAGGAGCAGTTCTTC
V: TRBV20-1; size: .; J: TRBJ2-1; D: .; CDR3: CSASEARDSYNEQFF; DNA: TGCAGTGCTAGTGAGGCCCGGGACTCCTACAATGAGCAGTTCTTC
V: TRBV7-9; size: .; J: TRBJ1-2; D: .; CDR3: CASSGGAGFDYGYTF; DNA: TGTGCCAGCAGCGGGGGGGCAGGGTTCGACTATGGCTACACCTTC
V: TRBV20-1; size: few; J: TRBJ2-7; D: .; CDR3: CSAPHRLLGSYYEQYF; DNA: TGCAGTGCTCCGCACAGGCTACTCGGTTCTTACTACGAGCAGTACTTC
V: TRBV30; size: few; J: TRBJ1-2; D: .; CDR3: CAWSGRRGDGYTF; DNA: TGTGCCTGGAGTGGTAGGAGAGGAGATGGCTACACCTTC
V: TRBV11-2; size: once; J: TRBJ2-6; D: TRBD1; CDR3: CASSLKTGGTSGVNVLTF; DNA: TGTGCCAGCAGCTTAAAGACAGGGGGGACTTCTGGGGTCAACGTCCTGACTTTC
V: TRBV12-3/TRBV12-4; size: .; J: TRBJ1-1; D: .; CDR3: CASSFLLVANTEAFF; DNA: TGTGCCAGCAGTTTCCTACTTGTAGCGAACACTGAAGCTTTCTTT
V: TRBV3-1; size: .; J: TRBJ2-5; D: .; CDR3: CASSQEGVAQETQYF; DNA: TGTGCCAGCAGCCAAGAAGGAGTAGCCCAGGAGACCCAGTACTTC
V: TRBV5-1; size: once; J: TRBJ2-3; D: .; CDR3: CASSPAGAYDTQYF; DNA: TGCGCCAGCAGCCCCGCGGGGGCATATGATACGCAGTATTTT
V: TRBV6-6; size: few; J: TRBJ1-6; D: TRBD1; CDR3: CASSLRDRENSPLHF; DNA: TGTGCCAGCAGTCTACGGGACAGGGAAAATTCACCCCTCCACTTT
V: TRBV5-5; size: .; J: TRBJ2-5; D: .; CDR3: CASSFGTGTPVYQETQYF; DNA: TGTGCCAGCAGCTTTGGCACAGGGACACCGGTGTACCAAGAGACCCAGTACTTC
V: TRBV20-1; size: .; J: TRBJ2-1; D: .; CDR3: CSARVPPTDVEQFF; DNA: TGCAGTGCTAGAGTTCCCCCTACCGATGTTGAGCAGTTCTTC
V: TRBV20-1; size: once; J: TRBJ2-7; D: .; CDR3: CSARMSTYEQYF; DNA: TGCAGTGCTAGAATGAGTACTTACGAGCAGTACTTC
V: TRBV2; size: few; J: TRBJ2-1; D: .; CDR3: CASDLGNPRNEQFF; DNA: TGTGCCAGCGATCTGGGTAACCCTAGGAATGAGCAGTTCTTC
V: TRBV7-9; size: few; J: TRBJ2-1; D: TRBD1; CDR3: CASSWDSEQFF; DNA: TGTGCCAGCAGCTGGGACAGTGAGCAGTTCTTC